The 13 T cell receptor beta chains presented below share a single source sample, sequenced in a study of T cell changes during pregnancy in multiple sclerosis. Sequencing was performed with immunoSEQ multiplex PCR; in TCRdb, only in-frame clones are kept and a portion is missing. Here the sample spans 55,000 to 65,000 clones, 85% to 95% being singletons. Sequencing was performed on peripheral blood, taken after pregnancy. The receptors were gathered from a female donor with multiple sclerosis, enrolled in a pregnancy study.

The chain is built from TRBV29-1 and TRBJ2-2; D is possibly TRBD1 (5 bases). Germline loops: CDR1 SQVTM, CDR2 ANQGSEA. This CDR3 is 13 amino acids long. Trimming shortened V by 4 bases and J by 2 bases, and 8 bases separated the two germline ends. Here the CDR3 DNA reads TGCAGCGTTGGGGGCGGCAACACCGGGGAGCTGTTTTTT. Amino acid sequence: CSVGGGNTGELFF.

The chain employs TRBV21-1 and TRBJ1-1. TRBV21-1 is annotated as a pseudogene. This CDR3 has 18 amino acids. DNA for the CDR3: TGTGCCAGCAGCAAAGTCACCGTCACGGGGCACGGGAGGACTGAAGCTTTCTTT. It translates to CASSKVTVTGHGRTEAFF.

The chain carries TRBV5-4 and TRBJ2-1; D unclear. There are 13 residues in the CDR3. Germline-derived CDR1 and CDR2 are SGHNT and YYREEE (reference sequence). The ends were cut back, 4 bases at V and 6 bases at J, with 11 bases in the middle. The CDR3 protein is CASSLTQFNEQFF. In DNA, the CDR3 is TGTGCCAGCAGCCTAACACAGTTCAATGAGCAGTTCTTC.

For this clone: A junction end diverges from the germline sequence, so it may reflect a read error. V usage is TRBV7-2 and J usage is TRBJ2-5; perhaps TRBD2 as D (7 bases). Germline lookup yields CDR1 SGHTA and CDR2 FQGNSA. The CDR3 totals 12 residues. CDR3 DNA sequence: TGTGCCAGCAGCTCAGCGGGGACAAAATCGGACTTC. Protein product: CASSSAGTKSDF.

Of note for this clone: The junction does not match germline at one end; this may be a read error. The V call is TRBV7-7, the J call TRBJ2-5, with 8 nucleotides matching TRBD2. The CDR3 runs to 14 residues. Per the germline V gene, CDR1 is SSHAT and CDR2 is FNYEAQ (reference sequence). CDR3 in amino acids: CASSLTSREGTQYF. CDR3 nucleotides: TGTGCTAGCAGCTTAACCTCCCGGGAGGGGACCCAGTACTTC.

J is TRBJ1-2 and V is TRBV2; TRBD1 matches at 10 bases. Germline V gives CDR1 SNHLY, CDR2 FYNNEI. V was clipped by 7 bases and J by 8 bases; unmatched bases: 13. The CDR3 has 15 amino acids. The CDR3 DNA reads TGTGCCAGCAAGGGACAGGGGACCCTAAGAGAGGGCTACACCTTC. The encoded protein is CASKGQGTLREGYTF.

This clone was seen just once. The rearrangement joins TRBV14 to TRBJ2-1, with a tentative D call TRBD2 (5 bases). Trimming removed 4 bases at V and 4 bases at J, with 8 bases between. CDR3 length: 13 amino acids. Germline V gene data show CDR1 as SGHDN and CDR2 as FVKESK. DNA for the CDR3: TGTGCCAGCAGCCTAAGCGGTTACAATGAGCAGTTCTTC. Its translation is CASSLSGYNEQFF.

This clone occurred once. V gene TRBV7-2 combines with J gene TRBJ1-2; 10 positions agree with TRBD1. The germline CDR1 and CDR2 sequences are SGHTA and FQGNSA. Germline trimming cut 6 bases from V and 5 bases from J; bases unmatched to any gene: 9. The CDR3 runs 15 residues. CDR3 residues: CASRLPGTGDYGYTF. CDR3 sequence (DNA): TGTGCCAGCAGACTCCCCGGGACAGGGGATTATGGCTACACCTTC.

The gene calls are TRBV4-1 and TRBJ2-1, with D possibly TRBD2 on 5 matching bases. Germline lookup yields CDR1 MGHRA and CDR2 YSYEKL. CDR3 length equals 16 residues. Trimming removed 0 bases from V and 3 bases from J, with 12 bases in between. The CDR3 nucleotides read TGCGCCAGCAGCCAAGAGGGTCGGGGAAGCTACAATGAGCAGTTCTTC. Translated, it gives CASSQEGRGSYNEQFF.

This sequence joins TRBV2 and TRBJ1-1, with D possibly TRBD1 on 6 matching bases. Germline-derived CDR1 and CDR2 are SNHLY and FYNNEI. The CDR3 length is 15 residues. Between the trimmed V and J ends, which lost 2 bases and 6 bases, there was a span of 16 bases. As DNA, the CDR3 is TGTGCCAGCAGTGAACAGCAGGGGCTATTATCTGAAGCTTTCTTT. It codes for CASSEQQGLLSEAFF.

The CDR3, as DNA: TGTGCCAGCAGTTTATTAGGGACTAGCGGGGATCAAGAGACCCAGTACTTC. It translates to CASSLLGTSGDQETQYF. The chain joins TRBV28 to TRBJ2-5; 13 positions agree with TRBD2. Germline CDR1 reads MDHEN; CDR2 reads SYDVKM. The CDR3 is made up of 17 amino acids. J gave up 2 bases and V 1 base, and 4 bases lay outside the gene matches.

This clone was counted a single time. The rearrangement links TRBV29-1 to TRBJ2-1, with 14 bases identical to TRBD2. Looked up from germline, CDR1 is SQVTM and CDR2 is ANQGSEA. The length of the CDR3 is 16 residues. Germline trimming cut 7 bases from V and 10 bases from J; bases unmatched to any gene: 15. The DNA of the CDR3 is TGCAGCGCTGGAAATACCGGGACTAGCGGGAGTGGGGAGCAGTTCTTC. Its translation is CSAGNTGTSGSGEQFF.

The rearrangement uses TRBV5-1 and TRBJ2-1, with 7 bases aligning to TRBD1. The CDR3 is 15 amino acids. The V segment lost 0 bases and the J segment 6 bases; nucleotides outside the gene matches: 6. Germline V gene lookup returns CDR1 SGHRS and CDR2 YFSETQ. In DNA, the CDR3 is TGCGCCAGCAGCTTGGGAGACAGGGACAGCAATGAGCAGTTCTTC. It translates to CASSLGDRDSNEQFF.